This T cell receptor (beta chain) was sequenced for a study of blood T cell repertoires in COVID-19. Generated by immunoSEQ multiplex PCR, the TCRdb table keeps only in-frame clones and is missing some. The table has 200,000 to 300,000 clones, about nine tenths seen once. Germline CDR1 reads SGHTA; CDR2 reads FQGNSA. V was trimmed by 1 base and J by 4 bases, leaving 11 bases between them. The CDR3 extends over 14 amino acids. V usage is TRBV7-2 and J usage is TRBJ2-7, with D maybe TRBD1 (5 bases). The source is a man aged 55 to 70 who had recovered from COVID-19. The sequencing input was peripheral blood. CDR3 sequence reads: CASSLVGPPYEQYF. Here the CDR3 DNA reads TGTGCCAGCAGCTTAGTGGGGCCCCCTTACGAGCAGTACTTC.